Below, 20 T cell receptor beta chains from the same sample are listed, as sequenced in a study of a mutant IDH1 vaccine in newly diagnosed glioma. Their antigens remain unidentified. Sequencing used immunoSEQ multiplex PCR; TCRdb keeps in-frame clones, though not all of them. The data hold some 57,000 clones, with 60% to 85% observed a single time. Time point in this sample: week 47, end of study. Topical imiquimod accompanied each vaccine dose, which consisted of 300 ug of mutant IDH1 20-mer peptide. This material consisted of PBMCs, taken from a glioma patient whose treatment included an IDH1 peptide vaccine. Receptors originate from a woman aged 40 to 50 with glioma. Some clones in this sample may be carry-over from other donors' samples.

The genes are TRBV7-9 and TRBJ1-2; 8 bases match TRBD1. Losses at the gene ends were 7 bases for V and 7 bases for J; bases not matched to a gene: 11. CDR3 length: 14 amino acids. CDR1 is SEHNR and CDR2 is FQNEAQ in the germline V gene (reference sequence). This CDR3 reads CASTDRQGTGGYTF. DNA for the CDR3: TGTGCCAGCACCGACAGACAGGGGACGGGTGGCTACACCTTC.

This rearrangement joins TRBV7-2 to TRBJ1-6, with D uncertain. CDR3 length: 15 amino acids. Looked up from germline, CDR1 is SGHTA and CDR2 is FQGNSA. V was clipped by 2 bases and J by 0 bases, with 5 bases between them. The CDR3, as DNA: TGTGCCAGCAGCTTATCGAGCTCCTATAATTCACCCCTCCACTTT. This codes for CASSLSSSYNSPLHF.

The chain is built from TRBV5-4 and TRBJ2-1; no clear D. Germline V gene sequence: CDR1 SGHNT, CDR2 YYREEE (reference sequence). Deletions cut 4 bases from V and 8 bases from J, with 13 bases between. This CDR3 is built from 13 residues. The CDR3 DNA sequence: TGTGCCAGCAGCGGGAAGGATGCGGATGAGCAGTTCTTC. Encoded protein: CASSGKDADEQFF.

J is TRBJ2-5 and V is TRBV5-8; D is unclear. The V gene lost 1 base and the J gene lost 8 bases, with 15 bases spanning the gap. CDR3 length: 14 residues. Germline V gene sequence: CDR1 SGHTS, CDR2 YDEGEE. The CDR3 is CASSLRTVHRTQYF. CDR3 nucleotides: TGTGCCAGCAGCTTGAGAACGGTTCACCGAACCCAGTACTTC. The full variable domain, rest sourced from reference TRBV5-8 and TRBJ2-5, is EAGVTQSPTHLIKTRGQQATLRCSPISGHTSVYWYQQALGLGLQFLLWYDEGEERNRGNFPPRFSGRQFPNYSSELNVNALELEDSALYLCASSLRTVHRTQYFGPGTRLLVL.

This clone was counted between two and nine times. The chain employs TRBV7-6 and TRBJ1-3; D is undetermined. Germline lookup yields CDR1 SGHVS and CDR2 FNYEAQ. Between the trimmed V and J ends, which lost 2 bases and 4 bases, there was a span of 15 bases. The CDR3 extends over 16 amino acids. CDR3: CASSLNKEVLGNTIYF. The CDR3 DNA is TGTGCCAGCAGCTTAAATAAGGAGGTACTCGGAAACACCATATATTTT.

This chain joins TRBV5-1 and TRBJ2-3; no firm D call. This CDR3 contains 13 residues. The V and J ends lost 3 bases and 2 bases respectively, with 7 bases between them. In germline, CDR1 is SGHRS, CDR2 YFSETQ. The CDR3: CASSSGDTDTQYF. The CDR3 DNA sequence: TGCGCCAGCAGCTCCGGTGACACAGATACGCAGTATTTT.

The J gene is TRBJ2-7, the V gene TRBV5-4; D tentatively reads TRBD1 or TRBD2 (5 bases each). The CDR3 extends over 12 amino acids. The germline V and J ends were trimmed by 4 bases and 3 bases, with 8 bases remaining between them. CDR1 SGHNT and CDR2 YYREEE come from the germline V gene (reference sequence). The DNA of the CDR3 is TGTGCCAGCAGCCGGGACGGCTACGAGCAGTACTTC. Translating gives CASSRDGYEQYF.

The chain recombines TRBV10-3 with TRBJ1-1, with D perhaps matching TRBD1 (5 bases). CDR1 and CDR2 (germline): ENHRY, SYGVKD. This CDR3 is built from 13 residues. The V and J ends lost 0 bases and 5 bases respectively, with 7 bases between them. The CDR3: CAISESWGTEAFF. As DNA, the CDR3 is TGTGCCATCAGTGAGTCGTGGGGGACTGAAGCTTTCTTT.

J is TRBJ2-7 and V is TRBV4-2; possibly TRBD1 or TRBD2 for D (5 bases each). Germline V gene lookup returns CDR1 LGHNA and CDR2 YNFKEQ. V was pared by 3 bases and J by 2 bases, with 14 bases between. The CDR3 spans 15 residues. CDR3 bases: TGTGCCAGCAGCCATGAGGGGACGGTGACCTACGAGCAGTACTTC. Its protein product is CASSHEGTVTYEQYF.

This chain's CDR3 is CASSAEGYGYTF. The CDR3 nucleotides read TGTGCCAGCAGCGCTGAGGGCTATGGCTACACCTTC. This chain uses TRBV9 with TRBJ1-2; D gene unclear. V shed 3 bases and J shed 4 bases, with 7 bases lying between them. CDR3 length: 12 residues. Germline V lookup: CDR1 SGDLS, CDR2 YYNGEE.

This clone appeared many times. The rearrangement uses TRBV5-1 and TRBJ1-1; TRBD1 might be the D (6 bases). V was shortened by 0 bases and J by 1 base, with 10 bases between the two germline ends. This CDR3 has 15 amino acids. Germline lookup yields CDR1 SGHRS and CDR2 YFSETQ. The CDR3 DNA follows: TGCGCCAGCAGCTTGGGGGGGGCGCGGAACACTGAAGCTTTCTTT. Amino acids: CASSLGGARNTEAFF. Looking up the rest from reference TRBV5-1 and TRBJ1-1 gives the full variable domain: KAGVTQTPRYLIKTRGQQVTLSCSPISGHRSVSWYQQTPGQGLQFLFEYFSETQRNKGNFPGRFSGRQFSNSRSEMNVSTLELGDSALYLCASSLGGARNTEAFFGQGTRLTVV.

The V gene is TRBV19, the J gene TRBJ1-3; D possibly corresponds to TRBD1 (5 bases). V dropped 7 bases and J dropped 0 bases, with 13 bases sitting between them. Germline V gene sequence: CDR1 LNHDA, CDR2 SQIVND (reference sequence). CDR3 length: 15 residues. CDR3 loop: CASTPRGNSGNTIYF. CDR3 nucleotides: TGTGCCAGTACCCCCCGGGGGAACTCTGGAAACACCATATATTTT.

The chain uses TRBV5-1 and TRBJ2-1; 7 nucleotides match TRBD2. Trimming took 4 bases from V and 9 from J; bases not matched to a gene: 7. Germline assignment: CDR1 SGHRS and CDR2 YFSETQ. The CDR3 has 13 amino acids. CDR3 amino acids: CASSGGGLGEQFF. The CDR3 DNA sequence: TGCGCCAGCAGCGGGGGGGGGTTGGGTGAGCAGTTCTTC.

The rearrangement links TRBV7-2 to TRBJ2-7; the D is unclear. Trimming took off 5 bases at V and 3 bases at J, with 8 bases between the two ends. From germline, CDR1 is SGHTA and CDR2 FQGNSA. This CDR3 has 12 amino acids. CDR3 amino acids: CASSQTGYEQYF. The CDR3 coding sequence is TGTGCCAGCAGCCAAACCGGCTACGAGCAGTACTTC.

This clone was detected a few times. The chain is built from TRBV10-2 and TRBJ2-5; D gene uncertain. The germline CDR1 and CDR2 sequences are WSHSY and SAAADI. V gave up 10 bases and J gave up 7 bases, with 16 bases separating them. This CDR3 is 12 amino acids long. This CDR3 reads CATGVLNGTQYF. The DNA for the CDR3 is TGCGCCACTGGGGTCTTGAACGGGACCCAGTACTTC.

This clone was counted only a few times. The chain is built from TRBV5-1 and TRBJ2-3, with D tentatively TRBD2 (5 bases). Trimming took off 7 bases at V and 9 bases at J, with 12 bases between the two ends. Germline V gene sequence: CDR1 SGHRS, CDR2 YFSETQ. The CDR3 runs 11 residues. The CDR3 here is CASRQEDTQYF. The CDR3, as DNA: TGCGCCAGCCGTCAGGAGGACACGCAGTATTTT.

The V and J genes are TRBV5-6 and TRBJ2-7; 11 positions match TRBD1. The trim removed 4 bases at V and 3 bases at J, leaving 6 bases unmatched. The germline V gene encodes CDR1 SGHDT and CDR2 YYEEEE. The CDR3 runs to 15 residues. CDR3 sequence: CASSPGQGVLYEQYF. CDR3 in DNA: TGTGCCAGCAGCCCGGGACAGGGGGTCCTCTACGAGCAGTACTTC.

The chain has TRBV2 and TRBJ2-1; 7 positions match TRBD2. Trimming took 7 bases from V and 13 from J; bases not matched to a gene: 7. From germline, CDR1 is SNHLY and CDR2 FYNNEI. There are 11 residues in the CDR3. The chain's CDR3 is CASKRDYSQFF. The DNA of the CDR3 is TGTGCCAGCAAACGGGACTATTCCCAGTTCTTC.

The chain uses TRBV27 and TRBJ2-7; D remains ambiguous. The CDR3 consists of 13 residues. Trimming took off 2 bases at V and 2 bases at J, with 7 bases between the two ends. Germline loops: CDR1 MNHEY, CDR2 SMNVEV (reference sequence). The CDR3, as DNA: TGTGCCAGCAGTTTAATCGGTCCCTACGAGCAGTACTTC. As protein: CASSLIGPYEQYF.

This chain uses TRBV5-1 with TRBJ1-1; 9 bases map to TRBD1. This CDR3 has 14 residues. Germline CDR1 is SGHRS and CDR2 is YFSETQ. Losses at the gene ends were 5 bases for V and 7 bases for J; bases not matched to a gene: 9. The CDR3 coding sequence is TGCGCCAGCAGTTCACCGTTGGGACAGGGTGAAGCTTTCTTT. It encodes CASSSPLGQGEAFF.